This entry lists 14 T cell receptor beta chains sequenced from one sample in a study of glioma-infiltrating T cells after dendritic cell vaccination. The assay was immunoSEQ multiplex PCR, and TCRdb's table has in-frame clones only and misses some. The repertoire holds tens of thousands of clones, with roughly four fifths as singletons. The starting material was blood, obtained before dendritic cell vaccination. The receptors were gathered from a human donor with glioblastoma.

The CDR3, as DNA: TGTGCCAGCAGCCCGACAGGGGATGGCTACACCTTC. As protein: CASSPTGDGYTF. The chain carries TRBV11-1 and TRBJ1-2; 8 positions agree with TRBD1. The germline V gene encodes CDR1 SGHAT and CDR2 FQDESV (reference sequence). Trimming removed 5 bases from V and 6 bases from J; junction bases left unmatched: 2. The CDR3 is 12 residues long.

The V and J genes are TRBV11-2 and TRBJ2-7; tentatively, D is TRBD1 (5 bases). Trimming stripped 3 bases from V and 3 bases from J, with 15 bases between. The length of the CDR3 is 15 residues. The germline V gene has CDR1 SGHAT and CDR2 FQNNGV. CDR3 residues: CASSFWEGANYEQYV. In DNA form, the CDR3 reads TGTGCCAGCAGCTTTTGGGAAGGGGCAAACTACGAGCAGTACGTC.

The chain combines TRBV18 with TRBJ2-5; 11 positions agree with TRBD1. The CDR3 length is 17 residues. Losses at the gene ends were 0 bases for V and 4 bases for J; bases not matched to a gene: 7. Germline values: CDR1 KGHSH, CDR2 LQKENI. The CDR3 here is CASSPPQGQGAGETQYF. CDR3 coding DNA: TGTGCCAGCTCACCACCGCAAGGACAGGGGGCAGGAGAGACCCAGTACTTC.

The CDR3 spells CASSLVSRVNTEAFF. CDR3 in DNA: TGTGCCAGCAGCTTAGTGAGCAGGGTGAACACTGAAGCTTTCTTT. The V call is TRBV7-9, the J call TRBJ1-1; the D gene is possibly TRBD1 (5 bases). Germline-derived CDR1 and CDR2 are SEHNR and FQNEAQ (reference sequence). Trimming took off 1 base at V and 0 bases at J, with 9 bases between the two ends. CDR3 length: 15 residues. The whole variable domain, filled in from reference TRBV7-9 and TRBJ1-1, reads DTGVSQNPRHKITKRGQNVTFRCDPISEHNRLYWYRQTLGQGPEFLTYFQNEAQLEKSRLLSDRFSAERPKGSFSTLEIQRTEQGDSAMYLCASSLVSRVNTEAFFGQGTRLTVV.

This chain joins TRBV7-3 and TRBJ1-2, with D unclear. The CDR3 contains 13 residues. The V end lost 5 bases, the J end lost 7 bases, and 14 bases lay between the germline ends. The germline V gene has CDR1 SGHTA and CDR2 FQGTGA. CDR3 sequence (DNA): TGTGCCAGCAGCACACAGCCCGACACTGGCTACACCTTC. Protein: CASSTQPDTGYTF. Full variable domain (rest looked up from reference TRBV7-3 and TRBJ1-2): GAGVSQTPSNKVTEKGKYVELRCDPISGHTALYWYRQSLGQGPEFLIYFQGTGAADDSGLPNDRFFAVRPEGSVSTLKIQRTERGDSAVYLCASSTQPDTGYTFGSGTRLTVV.

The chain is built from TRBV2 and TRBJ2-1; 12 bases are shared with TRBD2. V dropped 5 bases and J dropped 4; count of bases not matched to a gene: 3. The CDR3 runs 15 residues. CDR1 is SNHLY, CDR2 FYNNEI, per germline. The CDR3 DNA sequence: TGTGCCAGCAGTAACCTAGCGGGAGGGTACAATGAGCAGTTCTTC. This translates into CASSNLAGGYNEQFF.

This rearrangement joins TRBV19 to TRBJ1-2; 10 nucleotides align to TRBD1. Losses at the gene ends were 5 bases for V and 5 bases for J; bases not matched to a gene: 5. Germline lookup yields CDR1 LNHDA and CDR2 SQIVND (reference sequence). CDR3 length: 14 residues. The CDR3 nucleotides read TGTGCCAGTAGTGGGACAGGGGCAGGGTATGGCTACACCTTC. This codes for CASSGTGAGYGYTF.

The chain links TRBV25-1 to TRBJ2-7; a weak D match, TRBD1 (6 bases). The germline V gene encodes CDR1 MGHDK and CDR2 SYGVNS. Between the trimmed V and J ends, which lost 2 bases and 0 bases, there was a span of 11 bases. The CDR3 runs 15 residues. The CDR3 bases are TGTGCCAGCAGTGAACGTAGGGGGTACTCCTACGAGCAGTACTTC. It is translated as CASSERRGYSYEQYF.

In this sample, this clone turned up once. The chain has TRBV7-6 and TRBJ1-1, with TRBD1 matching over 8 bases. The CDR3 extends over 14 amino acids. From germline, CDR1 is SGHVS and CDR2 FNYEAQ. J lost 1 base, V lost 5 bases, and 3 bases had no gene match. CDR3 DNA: TGTGCCAGCAGCCGAGGACAGGGGAACACTGAAGCTTTCTTT. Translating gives CASSRGQGNTEAFF.

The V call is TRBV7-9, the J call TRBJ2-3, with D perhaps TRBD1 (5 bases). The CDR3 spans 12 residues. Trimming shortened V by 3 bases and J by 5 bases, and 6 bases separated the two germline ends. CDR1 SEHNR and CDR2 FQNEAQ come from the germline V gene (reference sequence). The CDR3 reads CASSFDRDTQYF. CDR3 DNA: TGTGCCAGCAGCTTCGACAGAGATACGCAGTATTTT.

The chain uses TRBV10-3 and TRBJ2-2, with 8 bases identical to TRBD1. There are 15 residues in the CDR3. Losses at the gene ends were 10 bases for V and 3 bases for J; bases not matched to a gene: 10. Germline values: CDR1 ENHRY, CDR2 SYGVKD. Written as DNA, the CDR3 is TGTGCCAGCTCCGGACAGGGAAGGGACACCGGGGAGCTGTTTTTT. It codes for CASSGQGRDTGELFF.

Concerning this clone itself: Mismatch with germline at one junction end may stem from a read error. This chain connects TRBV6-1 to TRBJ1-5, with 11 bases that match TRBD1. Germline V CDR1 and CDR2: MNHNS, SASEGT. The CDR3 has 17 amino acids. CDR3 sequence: CASREGQGAPPYQPQHF. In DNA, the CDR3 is TGTGCCAGCAGGGAAGGACAGGGGGCACCTCCCTATCAGCCCCAGCATTTT.

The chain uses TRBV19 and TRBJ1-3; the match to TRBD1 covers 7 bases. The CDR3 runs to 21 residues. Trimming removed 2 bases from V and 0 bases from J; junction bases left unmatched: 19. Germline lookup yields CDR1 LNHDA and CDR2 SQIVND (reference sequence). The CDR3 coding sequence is TGTGCCAGTAGTATATTTCCAGTCTCCCCACACAGGGGCAGCTCTGGAAACACCATATATTTT. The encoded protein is CASSIFPVSPHRGSSGNTIYF.

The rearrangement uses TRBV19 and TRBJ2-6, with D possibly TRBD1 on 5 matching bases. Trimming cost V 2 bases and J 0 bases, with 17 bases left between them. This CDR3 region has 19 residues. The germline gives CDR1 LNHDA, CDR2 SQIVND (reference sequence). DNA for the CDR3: TGTGCCAGTAGTATAAGGCTTCCGCCTAGGGGCTCTGGGGCCAACGTCCTGACTTTC. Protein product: CASSIRLPPRGSGANVLTF.